This T cell receptor beta chain was obtained from a study of shared clonotypes between healthy human individuals. Study processing details: Filtering differed since immunoSEQ provided only junctions, with no quality scores. TCRdb's copy holds only in-frame clones and misses some; the assay was immunoSEQ multiplex PCR. V, J and clone size are taken as reported in that table, and D and trimming were inferred from the DNA itself. The sample has 550,000 to 750,000 clones, 95% to 96% seen once. The germline gives CDR1 MNHNY, CDR2 SVGAGI (reference sequence). The CDR3 loop spans 16 amino acids. The trim removed 6 bases at V and 0 bases at J, leaving 8 bases unmatched. Only CD45RO-negative cells positively selected for CCR7 counted as naive CD8 cells, so terminally differentiated effector memory CD45RA+ cells were excluded.

This chain joins TRBV6-6 and TRBJ2-7; 10 bases are a match to TRBD2. The TCR originated in a woman in her 30s in good health. The specimen was naive CD8+ T cells sorted from blood. The CDR3 coding sequence is TGTGCCAGCAGCCTGAATAGCGGGAGGCACTCCTACGAGCAGTACTTC. Protein sequence: CASSLNSGRHSYEQYF.